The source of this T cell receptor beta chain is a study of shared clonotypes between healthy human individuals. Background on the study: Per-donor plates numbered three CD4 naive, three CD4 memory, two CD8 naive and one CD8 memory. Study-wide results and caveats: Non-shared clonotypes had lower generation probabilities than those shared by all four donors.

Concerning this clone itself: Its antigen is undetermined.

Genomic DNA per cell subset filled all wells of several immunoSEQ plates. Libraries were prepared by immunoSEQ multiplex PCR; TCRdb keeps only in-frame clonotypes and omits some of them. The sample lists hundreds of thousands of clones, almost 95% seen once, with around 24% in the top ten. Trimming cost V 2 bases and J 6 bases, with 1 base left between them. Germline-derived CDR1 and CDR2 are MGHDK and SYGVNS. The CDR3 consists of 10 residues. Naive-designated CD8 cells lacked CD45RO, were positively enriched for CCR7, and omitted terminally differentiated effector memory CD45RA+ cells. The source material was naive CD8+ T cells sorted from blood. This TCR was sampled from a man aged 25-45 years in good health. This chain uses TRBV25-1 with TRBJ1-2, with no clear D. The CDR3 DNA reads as TGTGCCAGCAGTGAAGATGGCTACACCTTC. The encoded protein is CASSEDGYTF.